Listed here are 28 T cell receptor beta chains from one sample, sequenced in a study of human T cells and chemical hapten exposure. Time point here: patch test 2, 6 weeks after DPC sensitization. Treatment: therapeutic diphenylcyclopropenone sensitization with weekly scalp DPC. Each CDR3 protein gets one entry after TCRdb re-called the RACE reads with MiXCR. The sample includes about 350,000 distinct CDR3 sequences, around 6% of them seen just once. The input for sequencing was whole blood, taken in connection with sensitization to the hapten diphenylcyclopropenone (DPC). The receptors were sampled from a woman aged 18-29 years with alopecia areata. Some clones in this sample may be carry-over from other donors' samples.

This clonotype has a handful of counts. CDR3 region: CASSRGYSGGPGANTQYF. DNA of the CDR3: TGCGCCAGCAGCCGGGGGTATAGCGGGGGGCCCGGAGCAAATACGCAGTATTTT. This chain links TRBV4-3 with TRBJ2-3, with 10 bases lining up with TRBD2. Germline CDR1 LGHNA, CDR2 YSLEER. Trimming took 4 bases from V and 7 from J; bases not matched to a gene: 17. The CDR3 extends over 18 amino acids.

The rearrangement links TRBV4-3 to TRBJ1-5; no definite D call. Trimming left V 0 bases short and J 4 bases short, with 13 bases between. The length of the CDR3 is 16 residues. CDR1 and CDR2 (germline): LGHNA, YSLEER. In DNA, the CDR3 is TGCGCCAGCAGCCAAGATCCCGGACCGGGGAATCAGCCCCAGCATTTT. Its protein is CASSQDPGPGNQPQHF.

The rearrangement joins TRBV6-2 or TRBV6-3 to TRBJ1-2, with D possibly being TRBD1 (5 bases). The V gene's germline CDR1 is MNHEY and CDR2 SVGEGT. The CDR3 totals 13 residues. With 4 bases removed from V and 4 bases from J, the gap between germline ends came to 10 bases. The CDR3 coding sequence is TGTGCCAGCAGTTTCCGGACACCCTATGGCTACACCTTC. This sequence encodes CASSFRTPYGYTF.

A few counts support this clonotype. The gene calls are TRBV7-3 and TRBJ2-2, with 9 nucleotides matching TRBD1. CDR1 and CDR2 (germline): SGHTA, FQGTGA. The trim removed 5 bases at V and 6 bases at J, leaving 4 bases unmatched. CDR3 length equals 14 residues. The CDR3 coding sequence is TGTGCCAGCAGCCCTCGACAGGGGGCCGGGGAGCTGTTTTTT. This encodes CASSPRQGAGELFF.

The CDR3 is CASSGGQGNSNQPQHF. CDR3 DNA: TGTGCCAGCAGTGGGGGACAGGGAAATAGCAATCAGCCCCAGCATTTT. The rearrangement joins TRBV2 to TRBJ1-5; TRBD1 matches at 9 bases. In germline, CDR1 is SNHLY, CDR2 FYNNEI. Trimming removed 4 bases from V and 0 bases from J; junction bases left unmatched: 4. The CDR3 spans 16 residues.

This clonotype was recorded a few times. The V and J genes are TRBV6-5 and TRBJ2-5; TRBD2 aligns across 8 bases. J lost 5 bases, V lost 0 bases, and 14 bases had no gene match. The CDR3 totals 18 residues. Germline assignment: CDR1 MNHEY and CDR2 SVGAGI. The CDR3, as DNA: TGTGCCAGCAGTTACTCGGTAGCGGGGACCAGCTTAGGGGAGACCCAGTACTTC. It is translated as CASSYSVAGTSLGETQYF.

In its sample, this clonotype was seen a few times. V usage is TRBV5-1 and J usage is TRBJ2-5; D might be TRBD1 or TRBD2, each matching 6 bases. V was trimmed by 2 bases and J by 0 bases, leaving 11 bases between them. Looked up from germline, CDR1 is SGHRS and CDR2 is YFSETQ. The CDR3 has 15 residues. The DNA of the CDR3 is TGCGCCAGCAGCTTTGAAGGGGGGTACCAAGAGACCCAGTACTTC. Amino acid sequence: CASSFEGGYQETQYF.

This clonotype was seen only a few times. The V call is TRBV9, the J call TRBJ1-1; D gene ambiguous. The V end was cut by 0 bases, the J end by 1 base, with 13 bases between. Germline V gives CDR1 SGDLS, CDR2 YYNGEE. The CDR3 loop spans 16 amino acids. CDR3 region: CASSVGAVGRNTEAFF. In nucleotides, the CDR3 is TGTGCCAGCAGCGTAGGGGCAGTCGGGAGGAACACTGAAGCTTTCTTT.

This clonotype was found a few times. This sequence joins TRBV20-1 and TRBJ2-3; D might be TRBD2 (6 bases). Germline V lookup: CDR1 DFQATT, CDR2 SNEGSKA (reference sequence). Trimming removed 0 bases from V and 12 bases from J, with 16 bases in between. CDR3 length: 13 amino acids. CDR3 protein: CSARDQGTSYQYF. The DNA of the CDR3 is TGCAGTGCTAGAGATCAAGGAACTAGCTATCAGTATTTT.

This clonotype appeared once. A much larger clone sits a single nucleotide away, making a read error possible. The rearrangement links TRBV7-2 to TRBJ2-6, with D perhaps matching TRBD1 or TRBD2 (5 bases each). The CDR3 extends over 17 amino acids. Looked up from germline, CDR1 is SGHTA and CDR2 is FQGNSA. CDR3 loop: CASSLEGSPSGGNVLTF. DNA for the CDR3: TGTGCCAGCAGCTTAGAAGGCTCCCCGTCTGGGGGCAACGTCCTGACTTTC.

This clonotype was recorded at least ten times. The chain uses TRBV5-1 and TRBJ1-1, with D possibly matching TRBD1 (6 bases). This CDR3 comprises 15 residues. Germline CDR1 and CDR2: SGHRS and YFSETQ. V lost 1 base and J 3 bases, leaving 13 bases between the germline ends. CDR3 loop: CASSLLGQRHTEAFF. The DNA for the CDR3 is TGCGCCAGCAGCTTGTTAGGACAGCGACACACTGAAGCTTTCTTT.

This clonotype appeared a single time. For the CDR3, the DNA is TGCAGGGGCCGGGGGGCACTCCACTTT. The encoded protein is CRGRGALHF. The rearrangement links TRBV20-1 to TRBJ1-6; the D gene is possibly TRBD1 (6 bases). Germline values: CDR1 DFQATT, CDR2 SNEGSKA (reference sequence). This CDR3 has 9 amino acids.

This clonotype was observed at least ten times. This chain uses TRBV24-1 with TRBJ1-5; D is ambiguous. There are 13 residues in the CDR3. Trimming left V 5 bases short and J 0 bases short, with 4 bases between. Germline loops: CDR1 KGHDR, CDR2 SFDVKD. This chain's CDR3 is CATSAYSNQPQHF. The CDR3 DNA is TGTGCCACCAGTGCTTATAGCAATCAGCCCCAGCATTTT.

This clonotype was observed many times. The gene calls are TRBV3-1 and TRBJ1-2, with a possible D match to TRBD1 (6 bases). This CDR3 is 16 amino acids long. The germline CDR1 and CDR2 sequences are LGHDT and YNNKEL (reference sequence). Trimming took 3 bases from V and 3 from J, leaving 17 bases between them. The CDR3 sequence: CASSHVGTRGYYGYTF. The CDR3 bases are TGTGCCAGCAGCCATGTAGGGACACGAGGGTACTATGGCTACACCTTC.

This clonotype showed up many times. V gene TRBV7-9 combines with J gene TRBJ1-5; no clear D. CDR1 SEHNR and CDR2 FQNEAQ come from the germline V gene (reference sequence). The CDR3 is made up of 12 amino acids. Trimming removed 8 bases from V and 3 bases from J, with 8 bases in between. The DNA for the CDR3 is TGTGCCAGCTCAGAACTCAATCAGCCCCAGCATTTT. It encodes CASSELNQPQHF. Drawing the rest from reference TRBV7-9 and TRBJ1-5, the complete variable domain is DTGVSQNPRHKITKRGQNVTFRCDPISEHNRLYWYRQTLGQGPEFLTYFQNEAQLEKSRLLSDRFSAERPKGSFSTLEIQRTEQGDSAMYLCASSELNQPQHFGDGTRLSIL.

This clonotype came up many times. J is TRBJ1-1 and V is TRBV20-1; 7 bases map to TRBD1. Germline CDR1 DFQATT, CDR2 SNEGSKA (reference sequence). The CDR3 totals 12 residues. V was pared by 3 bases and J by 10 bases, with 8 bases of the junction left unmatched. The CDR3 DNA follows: TGCAGTGCTAGGGAGGGGACAGAGGGAGCTTTCTTT. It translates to CSAREGTEGAFF.

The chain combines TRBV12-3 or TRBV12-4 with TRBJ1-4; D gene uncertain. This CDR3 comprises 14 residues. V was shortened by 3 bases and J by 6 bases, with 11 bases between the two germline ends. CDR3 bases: TGTGCCAGCAGTTTTTATCGCGCGGATGAAAAACTGTTTTTT. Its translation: CASSFYRADEKLFF.

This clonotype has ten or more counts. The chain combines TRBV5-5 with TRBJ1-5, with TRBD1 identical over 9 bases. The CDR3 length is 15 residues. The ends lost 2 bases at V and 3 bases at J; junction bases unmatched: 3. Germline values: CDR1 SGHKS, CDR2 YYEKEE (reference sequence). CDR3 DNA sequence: TGTGCCAGCAGCTTCCGGACAGGGGACAATCAGCCCCAGCATTTT. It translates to CASSFRTGDNQPQHF.

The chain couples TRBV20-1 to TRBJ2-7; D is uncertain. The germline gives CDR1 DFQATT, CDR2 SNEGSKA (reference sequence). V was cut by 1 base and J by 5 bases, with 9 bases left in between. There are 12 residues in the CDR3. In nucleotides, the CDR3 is TGCAGTGCTAGAGTCTCCGGGCACGAGCAGTACTTC. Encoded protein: CSARVSGHEQYF.

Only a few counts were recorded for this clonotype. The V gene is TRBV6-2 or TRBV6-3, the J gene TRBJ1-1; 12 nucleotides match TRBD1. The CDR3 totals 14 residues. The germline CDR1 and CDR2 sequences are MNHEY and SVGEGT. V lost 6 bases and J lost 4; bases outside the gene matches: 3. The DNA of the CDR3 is TGTGCCAGCAGGGGGGACAGGGGGCGCACTGAAGCTTTCTTT. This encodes CASRGDRGRTEAFF.

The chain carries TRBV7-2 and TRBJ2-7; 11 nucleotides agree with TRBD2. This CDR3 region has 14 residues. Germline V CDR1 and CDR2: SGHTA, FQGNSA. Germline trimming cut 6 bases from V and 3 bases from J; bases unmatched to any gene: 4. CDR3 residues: CASRTSGEDYEQYF. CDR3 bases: TGTGCCAGCAGGACTAGCGGGGAAGACTACGAGCAGTACTTC.

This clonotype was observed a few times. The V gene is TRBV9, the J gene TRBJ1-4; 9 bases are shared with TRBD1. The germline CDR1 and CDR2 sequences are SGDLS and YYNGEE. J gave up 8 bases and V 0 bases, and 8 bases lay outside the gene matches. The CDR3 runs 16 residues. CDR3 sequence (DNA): TGTGCCAGCAGCGTAGAAGGGACAGGGCGAACAGAAAAACTGTTTTTT. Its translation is CASSVEGTGRTEKLFF.

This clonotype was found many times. CDR3 sequence: CASISTGDHSNTEAFF. CDR3 coding DNA: TGTGCCAGCATATCGACAGGGGACCACTCGAACACTGAAGCTTTCTTT. The rearrangement joins TRBV12-3 or TRBV12-4 to TRBJ1-1; 8 bases fit TRBD1. Trimming removed 7 bases from V and 1 base from J; junction bases left unmatched: 11. The CDR3 spans 16 residues.

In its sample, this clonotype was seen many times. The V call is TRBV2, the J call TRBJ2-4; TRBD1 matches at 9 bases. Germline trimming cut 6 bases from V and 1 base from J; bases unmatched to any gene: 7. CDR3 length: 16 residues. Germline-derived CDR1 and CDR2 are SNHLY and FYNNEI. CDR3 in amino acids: CASRDRGLIAKNIQYF. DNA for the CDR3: TGTGCCAGCAGGGACAGGGGTTTAATTGCCAAAAACATTCAGTACTTC.

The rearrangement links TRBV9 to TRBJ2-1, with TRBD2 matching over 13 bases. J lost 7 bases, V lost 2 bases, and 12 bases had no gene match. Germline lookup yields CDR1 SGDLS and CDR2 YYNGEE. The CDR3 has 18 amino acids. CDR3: CASSVGPRLAGGGNEQFF. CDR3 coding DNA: TGTGCCAGCAGCGTTGGCCCCCGACTAGCGGGGGGAGGGAATGAGCAGTTCTTC.

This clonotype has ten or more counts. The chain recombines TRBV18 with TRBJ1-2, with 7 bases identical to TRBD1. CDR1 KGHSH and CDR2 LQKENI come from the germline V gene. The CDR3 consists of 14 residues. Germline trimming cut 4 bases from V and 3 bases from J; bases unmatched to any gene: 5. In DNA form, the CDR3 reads TGTGCCAGCTCACGAAACGACAGGGACTATGGCTACACCTTC. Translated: CASSRNDRDYGYTF.

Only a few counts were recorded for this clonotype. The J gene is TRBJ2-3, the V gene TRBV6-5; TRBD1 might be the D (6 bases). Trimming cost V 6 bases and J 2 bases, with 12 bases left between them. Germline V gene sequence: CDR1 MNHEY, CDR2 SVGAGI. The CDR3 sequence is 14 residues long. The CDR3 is CASRSGAYTDTQYF. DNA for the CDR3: TGTGCCAGCAGGTCAGGGGCATACACAGATACGCAGTATTTT.

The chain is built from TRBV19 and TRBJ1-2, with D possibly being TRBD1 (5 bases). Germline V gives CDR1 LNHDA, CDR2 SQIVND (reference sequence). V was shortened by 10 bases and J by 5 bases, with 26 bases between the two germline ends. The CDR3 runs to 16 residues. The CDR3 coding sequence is TGTGCCACCGGTTTGGGGGTTGCAGGGTTCGGTTATGGCTACACCTTC. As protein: CATGLGVAGFGYGYTF.